This T cell receptor (beta chain) is from a study of blood T cell repertoires in COVID-19. This study enrolled people aged about 18 to 90 from around 26 US geographic areas. CDR1 is KGHSH, CDR2 LQKENI, per germline. V was pared by 3 bases and J by 2 bases, with 13 bases between. The CDR3 spans 15 residues. Data came from immunoSEQ multiplex PCR; TCRdb stores just in-frame clones and leaves some out. The repertoire holds approximately 180,000 clones, with 82% as singletons. This rearrangement joins TRBV18 to TRBJ1-2, with a possible D match to TRBD1 (5 bases). Material: PBMCs or T cells enriched from blood (not recorded which). The clonotype comes from a woman aged 55-75 years with acute COVID-19. The CDR3 region has the DNA TGTGCCAGCTCACCCACGATGGGGGGGAACTATGGCTACACCTTC. Translating it yields CASSPTMGGNYGYTF.